The clone carrying this TCR beta chain occurred once. Its antigen is not known. TCR beta VDJ combinations and CDR3 sequences were profiled from genomic DNA. TCRdb reanalysed the reads using MiXCR and keeps one entry per CDR3 protein. This table has 200,000 to 250,000 distinct CDR3 sequences, approximately 60% appearing once. The sample originates from a study of CD8+CD57+ T cells in acquired aplastic anemia. Whole-study context: Sorted CD4+ and CD8+ cells gave an average of 3.2 ug of DNA.

This CDR3 is 17 amino acids long. Trimming cost V 6 bases and J 7 bases, with 22 bases left between them. CDR1 is SNHLY, CDR2 FYNNEI, per germline. Whole-study results and caveats: Patients and controls shared twenty-nine CD8+ CDR3 sequences, highly expressed in patients.

The source of this sequence is a human donor in good health. J is TRBJ1-6 and V is TRBV2; D perhaps matches TRBD1 (5 bases). Sequencing was performed on sorted CD4+, CD8+, or CD8+CD57+ T cells (not recorded which) from PBMCs. This CDR3 is CASRRAAGFEGNSPLHF. As DNA, the CDR3 is TGTGCCAGCAGGAGGGCGGCCGGGTTTGAGGGGAATTCACCCCTCCACTTT.